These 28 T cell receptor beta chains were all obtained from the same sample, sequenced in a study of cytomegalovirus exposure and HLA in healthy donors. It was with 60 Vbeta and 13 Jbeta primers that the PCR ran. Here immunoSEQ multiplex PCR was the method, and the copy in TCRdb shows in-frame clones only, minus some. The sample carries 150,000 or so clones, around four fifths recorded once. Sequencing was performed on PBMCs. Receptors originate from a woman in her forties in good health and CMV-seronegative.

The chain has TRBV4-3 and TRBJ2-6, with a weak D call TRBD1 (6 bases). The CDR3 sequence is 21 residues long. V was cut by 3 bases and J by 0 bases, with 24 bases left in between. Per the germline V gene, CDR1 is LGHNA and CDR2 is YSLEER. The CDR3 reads CASSHHTPGEVDSSGANVLTF. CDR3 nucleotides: TGCGCCAGCAGCCACCACACCCCAGGGGAAGTGGACAGCTCTGGGGCCAACGTCCTGACTTTC.

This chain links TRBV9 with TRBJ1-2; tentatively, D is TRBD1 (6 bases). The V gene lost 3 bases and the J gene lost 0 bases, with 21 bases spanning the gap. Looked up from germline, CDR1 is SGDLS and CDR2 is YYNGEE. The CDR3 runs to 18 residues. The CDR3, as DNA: TGTGCCAGCAGCGCGGGAGGGGGGACACCCGGGGCTAACTATGGCTACACCTTC. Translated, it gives CASSAGGGTPGANYGYTF.

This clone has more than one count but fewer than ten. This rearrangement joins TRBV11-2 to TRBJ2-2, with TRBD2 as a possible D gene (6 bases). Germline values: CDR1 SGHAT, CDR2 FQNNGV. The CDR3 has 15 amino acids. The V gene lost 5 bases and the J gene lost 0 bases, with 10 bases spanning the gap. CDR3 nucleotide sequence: TGTGCCAGCAGCGGTAGCGGAGCGAACACCGGGGAGCTGTTTTTT. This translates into CASSGSGANTGELFF.

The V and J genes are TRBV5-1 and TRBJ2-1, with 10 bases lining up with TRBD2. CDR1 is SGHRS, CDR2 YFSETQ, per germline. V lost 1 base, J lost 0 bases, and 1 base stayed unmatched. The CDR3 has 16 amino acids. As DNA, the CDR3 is TGCGCCAGCAGCTTGATAGCGGGAGGCTCCTACAATGAGCAGTTCTTC. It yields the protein CASSLIAGGSYNEQFF.

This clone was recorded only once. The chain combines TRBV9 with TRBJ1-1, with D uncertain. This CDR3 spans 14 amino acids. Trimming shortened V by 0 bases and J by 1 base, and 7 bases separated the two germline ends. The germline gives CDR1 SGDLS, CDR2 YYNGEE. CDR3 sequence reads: CASSVGPGNTEAFF. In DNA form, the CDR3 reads TGTGCCAGCAGCGTAGGGCCAGGGAACACTGAAGCTTTCTTT.

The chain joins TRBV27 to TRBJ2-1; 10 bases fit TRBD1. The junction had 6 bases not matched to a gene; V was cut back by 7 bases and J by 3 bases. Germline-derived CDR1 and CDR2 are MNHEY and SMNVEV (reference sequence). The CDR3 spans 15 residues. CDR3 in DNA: TGTGCCAGCACCGAAGGGACAGGGGTCTACAATGAGCAGTTCTTC. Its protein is CASTEGTGVYNEQFF.

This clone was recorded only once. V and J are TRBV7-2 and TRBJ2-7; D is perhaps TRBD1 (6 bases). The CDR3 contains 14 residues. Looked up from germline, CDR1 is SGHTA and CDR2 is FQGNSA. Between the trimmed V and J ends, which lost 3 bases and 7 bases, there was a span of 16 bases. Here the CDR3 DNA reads TGTGCCAGCAGCTTGAGATGGGGGCCGGGGGAGCAGTACTTC. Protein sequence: CASSLRWGPGEQYF. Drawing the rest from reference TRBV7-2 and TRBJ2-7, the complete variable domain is GAGVSQSPSNKVTEKGKDVELRCDPISGHTALYWYRQSLGQGLEFLIYFQGNSAPDKSGLPSDRFSAERTGGSVSTLTIQRTQQEDSAVYLCASSLRWGPGEQYFGPGTRLTVT.

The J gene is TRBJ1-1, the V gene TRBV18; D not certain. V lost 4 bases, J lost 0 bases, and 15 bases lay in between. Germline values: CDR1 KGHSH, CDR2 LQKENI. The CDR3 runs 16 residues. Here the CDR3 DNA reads TGTGCCAGCTCACGGTCCCTTTCCCAGGTGAACACTGAAGCTTTCTTT. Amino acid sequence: CASSRSLSQVNTEAFF.

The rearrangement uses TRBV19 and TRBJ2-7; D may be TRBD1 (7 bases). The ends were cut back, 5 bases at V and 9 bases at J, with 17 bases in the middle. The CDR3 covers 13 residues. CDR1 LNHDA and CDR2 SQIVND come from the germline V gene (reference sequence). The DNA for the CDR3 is TGTGCCAGTAGTTCCTTCGGGGGACAGAGGCAGTACTTC. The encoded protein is CASSSFGGQRQYF.

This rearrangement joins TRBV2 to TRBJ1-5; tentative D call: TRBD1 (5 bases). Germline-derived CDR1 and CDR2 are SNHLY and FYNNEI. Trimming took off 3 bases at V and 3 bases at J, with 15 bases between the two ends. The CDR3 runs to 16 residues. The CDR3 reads CASSDLGRAFNQPQHF. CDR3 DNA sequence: TGTGCCAGCAGTGACTTGGGCAGGGCTTTCAATCAGCCCCAGCATTTT.

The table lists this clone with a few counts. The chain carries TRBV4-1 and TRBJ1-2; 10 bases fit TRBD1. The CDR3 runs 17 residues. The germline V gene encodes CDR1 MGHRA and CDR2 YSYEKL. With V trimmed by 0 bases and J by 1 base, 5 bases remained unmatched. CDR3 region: CASSQDFGTGVNYGYTF. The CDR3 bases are TGCGCCAGCAGCCAAGATTTTGGGACAGGGGTTAACTATGGCTACACCTTC.

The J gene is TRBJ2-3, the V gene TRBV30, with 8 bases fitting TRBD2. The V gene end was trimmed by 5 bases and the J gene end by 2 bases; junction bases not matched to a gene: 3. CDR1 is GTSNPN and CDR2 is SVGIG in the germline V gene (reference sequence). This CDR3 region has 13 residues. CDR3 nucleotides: TGTGCCTGGGCGGGGGGACTCACAGATACGCAGTATTTT. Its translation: CAWAGGLTDTQYF. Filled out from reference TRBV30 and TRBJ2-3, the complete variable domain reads SQTIHQWPATLVQPVGSPLSLECTVEGTSNPNLYWYRQAAGRGLQLLFYSVGIGQISSEVPQNLSASRPQDRQFILSSKKLLLSDSGFYLCAWAGGLTDTQYFGPGTRLTVL.

CDR3 region: CASSVLAGTYEQYF. As DNA, the CDR3 is TGTGCCAGCAGCGTTCTAGCGGGGACCTACGAGCAGTACTTC. The chain recombines TRBV9 with TRBJ2-7; TRBD2 agrees at 9 bases. The germline V gene has CDR1 SGDLS and CDR2 YYNGEE. CDR3 length: 14 residues. J was trimmed by 2 bases and V by 2 bases; bases with no gene match: 2. Combining the CDR3 with reference TRBV9 and TRBJ2-7 gives the whole variable domain DSGVTQTPKHLITATGQRVTLRCSPRSGDLSVYWYQQSLDQGLQFLIQYYNGEERAKGNILERFSAQQFPDLHSELNLSSLELGDSALYFCASSVLAGTYEQYFGPGTRLTVT.

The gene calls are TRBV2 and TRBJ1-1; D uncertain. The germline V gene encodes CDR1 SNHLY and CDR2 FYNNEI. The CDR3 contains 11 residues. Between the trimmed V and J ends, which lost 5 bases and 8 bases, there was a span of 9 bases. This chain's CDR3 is CASSFDGEAFF. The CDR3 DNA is TGTGCCAGCAGTTTTGACGGGGAAGCTTTCTTT.

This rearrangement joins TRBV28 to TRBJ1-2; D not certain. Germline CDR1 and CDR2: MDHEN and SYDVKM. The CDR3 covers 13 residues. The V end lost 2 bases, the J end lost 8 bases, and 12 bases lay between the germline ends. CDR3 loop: CASSLGGWRGYTF. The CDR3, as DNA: TGTGCCAGCAGTTTAGGCGGGTGGCGCGGCTACACCTTC.

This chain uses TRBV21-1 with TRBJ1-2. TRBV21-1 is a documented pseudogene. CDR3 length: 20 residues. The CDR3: CASSPVGDAGEEHGNYGYTF. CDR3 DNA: TGTGCCAGCAGCCCGGTCGGGGACGCGGGGGAAGAACACGGTAACTATGGCTACACCTTC.

The CDR3 spells CASSPYFQGSEQFF. The CDR3 nucleotides are TGTGCCAGCAGTCCGTACTTTCAGGGGAGTGAGCAGTTCTTC. The chain recombines TRBV27 with TRBJ2-1, with TRBD1 as a possible D gene (6 bases). Germline CDR1 reads MNHEY; CDR2 reads SMNVEV (reference sequence). Trimming cost V 5 bases and J 9 bases, with 17 bases left between them. The CDR3 totals 14 residues.

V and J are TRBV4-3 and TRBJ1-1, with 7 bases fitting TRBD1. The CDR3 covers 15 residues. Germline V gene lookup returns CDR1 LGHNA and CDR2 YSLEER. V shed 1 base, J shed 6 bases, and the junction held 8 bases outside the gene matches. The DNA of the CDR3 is TGCGCCAGCAGCCAAGGTCAGGGGGGCTACGCTGAAGCTTTCTTT. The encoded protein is CASSQGQGGYAEAFF.

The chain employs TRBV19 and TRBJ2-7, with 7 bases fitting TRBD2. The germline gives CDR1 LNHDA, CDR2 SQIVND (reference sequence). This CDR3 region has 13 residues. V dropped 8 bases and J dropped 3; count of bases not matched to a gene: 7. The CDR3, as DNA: TGTGCCAGTTCCCTAGCGGCCGACTACGAGCAGTACTTC. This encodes CASSLAADYEQYF.

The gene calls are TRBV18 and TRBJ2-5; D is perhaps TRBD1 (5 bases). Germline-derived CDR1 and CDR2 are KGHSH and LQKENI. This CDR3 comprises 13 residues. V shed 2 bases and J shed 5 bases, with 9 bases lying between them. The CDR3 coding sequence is TGTGCCAGCTCACCAGGGGCCTCGGAGACCCAGTACTTC. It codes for CASSPGASETQYF.

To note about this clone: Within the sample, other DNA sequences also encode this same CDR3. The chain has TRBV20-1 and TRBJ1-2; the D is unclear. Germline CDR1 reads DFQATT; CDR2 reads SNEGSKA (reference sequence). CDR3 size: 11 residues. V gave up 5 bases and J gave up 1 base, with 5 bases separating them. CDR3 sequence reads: CSARVNYGYTF. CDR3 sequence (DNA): TGCAGTGCTCGGGTTAACTATGGCTACACCTTC.

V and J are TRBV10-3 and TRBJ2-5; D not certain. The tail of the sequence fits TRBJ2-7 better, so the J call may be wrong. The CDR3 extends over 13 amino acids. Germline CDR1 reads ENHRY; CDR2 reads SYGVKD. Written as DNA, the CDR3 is TGTGCCATCAGTGAGTCGAGCCGCTACGAGCAGTACTTC. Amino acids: CAISESSRYEQYF.

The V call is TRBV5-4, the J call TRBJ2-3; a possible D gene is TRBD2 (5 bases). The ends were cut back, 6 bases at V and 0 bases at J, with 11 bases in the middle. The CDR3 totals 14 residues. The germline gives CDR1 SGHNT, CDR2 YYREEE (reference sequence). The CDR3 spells CASTLRASTDTQYF. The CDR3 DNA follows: TGTGCCAGCACCCTGAGGGCGAGCACAGATACGCAGTATTTT.

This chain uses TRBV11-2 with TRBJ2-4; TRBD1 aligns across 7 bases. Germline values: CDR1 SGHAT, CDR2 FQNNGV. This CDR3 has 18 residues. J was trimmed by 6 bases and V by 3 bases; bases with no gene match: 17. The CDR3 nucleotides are TGTGCCAGCAGCTTGACCCTCGGAATAGGGGGCGCGGGAAACATTCAGTACTTC. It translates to CASSLTLGIGGAGNIQYF.

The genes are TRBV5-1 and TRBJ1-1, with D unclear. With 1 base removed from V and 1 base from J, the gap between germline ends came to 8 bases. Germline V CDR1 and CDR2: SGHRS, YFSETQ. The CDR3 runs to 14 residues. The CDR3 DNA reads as TGCGCCAGCAGCTTGAACGGGGAGAACACTGAAGCTTTCTTT. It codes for CASSLNGENTEAFF.

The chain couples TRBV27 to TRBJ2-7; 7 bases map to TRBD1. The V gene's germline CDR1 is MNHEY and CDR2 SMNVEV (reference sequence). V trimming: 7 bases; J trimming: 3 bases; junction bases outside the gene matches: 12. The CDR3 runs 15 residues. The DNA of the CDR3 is TGTGCCAGCAAAGTAAAACCGGGACAGTTCTACGAGCAGTACTTC. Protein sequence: CASKVKPGQFYEQYF.

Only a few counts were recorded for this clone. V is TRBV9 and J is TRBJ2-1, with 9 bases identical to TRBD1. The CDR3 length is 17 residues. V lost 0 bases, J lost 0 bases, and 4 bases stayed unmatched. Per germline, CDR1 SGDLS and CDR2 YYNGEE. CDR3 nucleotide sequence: TGTGCCAGCAGCGTAGCCGAGACAGGGGGCTCCTACAATGAGCAGTTCTTC. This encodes CASSVAETGGSYNEQFF.

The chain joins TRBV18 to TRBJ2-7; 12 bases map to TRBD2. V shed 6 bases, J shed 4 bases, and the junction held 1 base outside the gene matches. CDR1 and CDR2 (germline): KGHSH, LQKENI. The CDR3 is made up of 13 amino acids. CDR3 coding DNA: TGTGCCAGCTCTACTAGCGGGAGGTACGAGCAGTACTTC. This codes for CASSTSGRYEQYF.